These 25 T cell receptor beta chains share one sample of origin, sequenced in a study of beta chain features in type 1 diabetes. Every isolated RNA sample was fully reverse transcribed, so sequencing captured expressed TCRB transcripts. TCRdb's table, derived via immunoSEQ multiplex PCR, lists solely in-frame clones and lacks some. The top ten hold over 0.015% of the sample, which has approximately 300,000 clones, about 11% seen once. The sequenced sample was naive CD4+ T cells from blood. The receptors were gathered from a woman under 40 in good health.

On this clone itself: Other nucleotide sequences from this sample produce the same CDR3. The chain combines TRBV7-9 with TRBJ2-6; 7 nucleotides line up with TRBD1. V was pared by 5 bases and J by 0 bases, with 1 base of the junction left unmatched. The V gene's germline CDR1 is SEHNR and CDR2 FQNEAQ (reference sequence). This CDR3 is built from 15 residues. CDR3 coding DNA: TGTGCCAGCAGCCGACAGGGCTCTGGGGCCAACGTCCTGACTTTC. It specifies CASSRQGSGANVLTF. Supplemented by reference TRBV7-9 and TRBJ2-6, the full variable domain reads DTGVSQNPRHKITKRGQNVTFRCDPISEHNRLYWYRQTLGQGPEFLTYFQNEAQLEKSRLLSDRFSAERPKGSFSTLEIQRTEQGDSAMYLCASSRQGSGANVLTFGAGSRLTVL.

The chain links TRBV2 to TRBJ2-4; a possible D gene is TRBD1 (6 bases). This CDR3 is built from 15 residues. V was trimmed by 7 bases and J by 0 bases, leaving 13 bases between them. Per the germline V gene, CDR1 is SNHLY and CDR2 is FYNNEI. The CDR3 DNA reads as TGTGCCAGCAACGTCCAGGGGATAGCCAAAAACATTCAGTACTTC. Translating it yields CASNVQGIAKNIQYF.

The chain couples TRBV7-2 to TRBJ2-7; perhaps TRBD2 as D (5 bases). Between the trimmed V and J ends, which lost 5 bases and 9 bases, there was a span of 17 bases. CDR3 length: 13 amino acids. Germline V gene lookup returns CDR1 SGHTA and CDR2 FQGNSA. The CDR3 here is CASSRSGFLGQYF. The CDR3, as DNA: TGTGCCAGCAGCCGTTCGGGGTTCCTTGGGCAGTACTTC.

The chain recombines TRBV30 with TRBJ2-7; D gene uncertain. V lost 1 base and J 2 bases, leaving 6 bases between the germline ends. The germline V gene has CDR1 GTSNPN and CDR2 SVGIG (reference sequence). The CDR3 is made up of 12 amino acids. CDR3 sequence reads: CAWSGLAYEQYF. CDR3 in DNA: TGTGCCTGGAGTGGTCTCGCCTACGAGCAGTACTTC.

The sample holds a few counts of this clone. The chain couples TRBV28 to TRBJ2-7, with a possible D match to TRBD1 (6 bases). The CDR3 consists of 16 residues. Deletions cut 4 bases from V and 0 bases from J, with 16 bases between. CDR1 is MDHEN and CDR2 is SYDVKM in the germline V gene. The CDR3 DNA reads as TGTGCCAGCAGTTCGGACGGGACGGGACACTCCTACGAGCAGTACTTC. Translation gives CASSSDGTGHSYEQYF.

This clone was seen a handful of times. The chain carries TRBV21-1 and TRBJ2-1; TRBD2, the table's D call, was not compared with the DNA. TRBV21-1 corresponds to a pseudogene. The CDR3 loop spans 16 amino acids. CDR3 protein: CASSNGVAGTGREQFF. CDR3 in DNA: TGTGCCAGCAGCAACGGGGTAGCGGGAACTGGAAGGGAGCAGTTCTTC.

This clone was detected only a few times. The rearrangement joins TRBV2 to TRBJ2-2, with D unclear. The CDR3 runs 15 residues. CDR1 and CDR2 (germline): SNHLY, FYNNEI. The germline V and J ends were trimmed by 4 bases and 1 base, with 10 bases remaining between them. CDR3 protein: CASSVRHWNTGELFF. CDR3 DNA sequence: TGTGCCAGCAGTGTACGTCACTGGAACACCGGGGAGCTGTTTTTT.

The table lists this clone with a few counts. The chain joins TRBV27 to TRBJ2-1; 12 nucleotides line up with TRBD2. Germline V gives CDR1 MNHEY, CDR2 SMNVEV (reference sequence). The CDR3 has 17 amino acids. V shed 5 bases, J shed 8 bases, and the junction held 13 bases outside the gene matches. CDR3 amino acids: CASSLRRTSGTVHEQFF. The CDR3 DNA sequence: TGTGCCAGCAGTCTCCGTAGGACTAGCGGGACCGTACATGAGCAGTTCTTC.

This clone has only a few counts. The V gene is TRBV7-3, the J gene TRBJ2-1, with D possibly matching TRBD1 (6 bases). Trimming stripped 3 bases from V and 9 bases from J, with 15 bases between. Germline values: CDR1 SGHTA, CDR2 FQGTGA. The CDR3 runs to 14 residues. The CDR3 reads CASSLDSRASEQFF. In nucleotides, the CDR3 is TGTGCCAGCAGCTTGGACAGCCGGGCGAGTGAGCAGTTCTTC.

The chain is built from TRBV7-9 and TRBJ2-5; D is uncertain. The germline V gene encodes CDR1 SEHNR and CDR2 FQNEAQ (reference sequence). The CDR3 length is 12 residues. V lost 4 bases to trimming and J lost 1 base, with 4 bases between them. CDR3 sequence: CASSYSQETQYF. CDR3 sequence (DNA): TGTGCCAGCAGCTACTCCCAAGAGACCCAGTACTTC.

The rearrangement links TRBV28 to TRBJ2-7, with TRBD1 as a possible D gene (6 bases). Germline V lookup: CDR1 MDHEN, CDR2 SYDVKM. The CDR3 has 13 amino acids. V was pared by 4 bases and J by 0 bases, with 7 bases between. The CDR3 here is CASSSGDSYEQYF. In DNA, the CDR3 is TGTGCCAGCAGTTCAGGGGACTCCTACGAGCAGTACTTC.

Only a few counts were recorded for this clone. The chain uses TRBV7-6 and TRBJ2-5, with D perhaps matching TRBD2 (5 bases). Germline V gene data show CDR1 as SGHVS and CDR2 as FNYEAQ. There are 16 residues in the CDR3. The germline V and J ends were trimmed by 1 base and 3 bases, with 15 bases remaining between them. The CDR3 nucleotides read TGTGCCAGCAGCTTAGTGGGTAGCTTGGGAGAAGAGACCCAGTACTTC. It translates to CASSLVGSLGEETQYF.

The CDR3 sequence: CASSLGTGTNYGYTF. CDR3 in DNA: TGTGCCAGCAGCTTAGGGACAGGGACTAACTATGGCTACACCTTC. The chain uses TRBV5-4 and TRBJ1-2, with TRBD1 matching over 9 bases. The V gene's germline CDR1 is SGHNT and CDR2 YYREEE (reference sequence). The CDR3 spans 15 residues. V lost 2 bases to trimming and J lost 0 bases; unmatched junction nucleotides: 2.

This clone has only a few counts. The DNA of the CDR3 is TGCGCCAGCAGCTTGGGGGACACAGTTACTGGCTACACCTTC. It encodes CASSLGDTVTGYTF. V and J are TRBV5-1 and TRBJ1-2; D possibly corresponds to TRBD1 (6 bases). The V and J ends lost 0 bases and 7 bases respectively, with 13 bases between them. The length of the CDR3 is 14 residues. Germline loops: CDR1 SGHRS, CDR2 YFSETQ.

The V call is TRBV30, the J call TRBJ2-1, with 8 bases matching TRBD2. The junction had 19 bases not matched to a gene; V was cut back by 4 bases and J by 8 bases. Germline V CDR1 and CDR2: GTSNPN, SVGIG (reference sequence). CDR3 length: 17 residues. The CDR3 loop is CAWTPPGLVRHSDEQFF. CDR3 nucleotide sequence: TGTGCCTGGACCCCGCCGGGACTAGTACGTCACTCGGATGAGCAGTTCTTC.

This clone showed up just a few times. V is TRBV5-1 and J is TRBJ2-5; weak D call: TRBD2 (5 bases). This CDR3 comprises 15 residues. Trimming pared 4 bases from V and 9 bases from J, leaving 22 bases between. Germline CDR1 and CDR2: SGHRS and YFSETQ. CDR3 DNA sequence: TGCGCCAGCAGCCCTGGAGGTACGGGCCTCGGCGCCCAGTACTTC. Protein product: CASSPGGTGLGAQYF. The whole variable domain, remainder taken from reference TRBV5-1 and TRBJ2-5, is KAGVTQTPRYLIKTRGQQVTLSCSPISGHRSVSWYQQTPGQGLQFLFEYFSETQRNKGNFPGRFSGRQFSNSRSEMNVSTLELGDSALYLCASSPGGTGLGAQYFGPGTRLLVL.

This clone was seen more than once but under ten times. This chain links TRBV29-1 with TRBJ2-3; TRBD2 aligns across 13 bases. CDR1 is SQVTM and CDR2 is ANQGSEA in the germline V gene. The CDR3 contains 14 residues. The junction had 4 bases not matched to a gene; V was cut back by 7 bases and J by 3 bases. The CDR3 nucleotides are TGCAGCGCCAGGACTAGCGGGAGTACAGATACGCAGTATTTT. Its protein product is CSARTSGSTDTQYF.

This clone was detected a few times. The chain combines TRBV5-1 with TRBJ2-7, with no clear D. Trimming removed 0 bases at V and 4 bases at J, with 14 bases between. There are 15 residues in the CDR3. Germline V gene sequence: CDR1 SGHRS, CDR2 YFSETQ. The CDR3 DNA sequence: TGCGCCAGCAGCTTGGAGCTTGCCGGAGCATACGAGCAGTACTTC. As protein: CASSLELAGAYEQYF.

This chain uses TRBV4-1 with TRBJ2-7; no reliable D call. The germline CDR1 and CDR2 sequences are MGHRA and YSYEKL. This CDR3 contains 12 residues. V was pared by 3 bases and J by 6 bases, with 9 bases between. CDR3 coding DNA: TGCGCCAGCAGCCATATTAACAGCGAGCAGTACTTC. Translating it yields CASSHINSEQYF.

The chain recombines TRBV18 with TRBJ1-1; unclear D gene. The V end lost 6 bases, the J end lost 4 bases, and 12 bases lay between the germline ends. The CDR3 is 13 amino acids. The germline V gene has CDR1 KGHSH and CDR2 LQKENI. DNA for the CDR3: TGTGCCAGCTCCCCGCTCATCGGCACTGAAGCTTTCTTT. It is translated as CASSPLIGTEAFF.

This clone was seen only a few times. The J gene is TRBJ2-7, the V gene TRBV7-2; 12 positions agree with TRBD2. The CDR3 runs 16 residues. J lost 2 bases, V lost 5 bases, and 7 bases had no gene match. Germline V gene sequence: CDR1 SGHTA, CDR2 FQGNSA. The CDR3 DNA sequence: TGTGCCAGCAGCCCGAGACTAGCGGGAGTACCCTACGAGCAGTACTTC. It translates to CASSPRLAGVPYEQYF.

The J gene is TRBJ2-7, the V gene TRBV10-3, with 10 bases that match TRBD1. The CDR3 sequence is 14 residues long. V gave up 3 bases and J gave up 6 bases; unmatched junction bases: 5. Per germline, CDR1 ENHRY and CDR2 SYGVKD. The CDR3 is CAISDRDRGGEQYF. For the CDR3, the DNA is TGTGCCATCAGTGACCGGGACAGGGGAGGCGAGCAGTACTTC.

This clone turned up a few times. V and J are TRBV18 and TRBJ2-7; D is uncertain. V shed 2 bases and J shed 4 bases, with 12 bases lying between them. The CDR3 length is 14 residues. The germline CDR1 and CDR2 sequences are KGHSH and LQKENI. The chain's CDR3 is CASSPETFFYEQYF. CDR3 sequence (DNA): TGTGCCAGCTCACCAGAGACATTCTTTTACGAGCAGTACTTC.

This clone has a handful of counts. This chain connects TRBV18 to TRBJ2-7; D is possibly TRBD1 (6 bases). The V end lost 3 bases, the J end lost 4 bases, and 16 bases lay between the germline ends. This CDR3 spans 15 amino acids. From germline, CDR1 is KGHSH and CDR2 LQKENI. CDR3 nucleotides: TGTGCCAGCTCACCGTTACAGGGTGATATATACGAGCAGTACTTC. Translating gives CASSPLQGDIYEQYF. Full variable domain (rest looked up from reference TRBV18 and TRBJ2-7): NAGVMQNPRHLVRRRGQEARLRCSPMKGHSHVYWYRQLPEEGLKFMVYLQKENIIDESGMPKERFSAEFPKEGPSILRIQQVVRGDSAAYFCASSPLQGDIYEQYFGPGTRLTVT.

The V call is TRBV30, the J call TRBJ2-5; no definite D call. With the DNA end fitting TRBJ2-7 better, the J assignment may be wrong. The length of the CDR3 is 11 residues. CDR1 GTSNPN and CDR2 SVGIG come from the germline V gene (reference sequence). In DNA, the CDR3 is TGTGCCTGGAGTAAAATGTACGAGCAGTACTTC. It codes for CAWSKMYEQYF.